Following are 14 T cell receptor beta chains from one sample sequenced in a study of shared clonotypes between healthy human individuals. The protocol was immunoSEQ multiplex PCR, while the TCRdb copy is restricted to in-frame clones and leaves out a portion. The data contain about 640,000 clones, about three quarters of them singletons. Sequencing input: memory CD4+ T cells sorted from blood. Noted subset: CD45RA-negative fraction. The origin of the receptors is a young woman in good health.

The chain recombines TRBV9 with TRBJ2-5; D is possibly TRBD1 (5 bases). This CDR3 comprises 14 residues. Between the trimmed V and J ends, which lost 0 bases and 4 bases, there was a span of 10 bases. Germline V lookup: CDR1 SGDLS, CDR2 YYNGEE. The CDR3 loop is CASSVGWQGETQYF. CDR3 nucleotide sequence: TGTGCCAGCAGCGTAGGTTGGCAGGGAGAGACCCAGTACTTC. Full variable domain (missing parts from reference TRBV9 and TRBJ2-5): DSGVTQTPKHLITATGQRVTLRCSPRSGDLSVYWYQQSLDQGLQFLIQYYNGEERAKGNILERFSAQQFPDLHSELNLSSLELGDSALYFCASSVGWQGETQYFGPGTRLLVL.

This chain joins TRBV6-6 and TRBJ2-1; D possibly matches TRBD1 or TRBD2 (5 bases each). The germline V gene has CDR1 MNHNY and CDR2 SVGAGI (reference sequence). The V gene lost 5 bases and the J gene lost 2 bases, with 13 bases spanning the gap. The CDR3 has 15 amino acids. CDR3 coding DNA: TGTGCCAGCAGTATAGGGGACGCGGCCTACAATGAGCAGTTCTTC. Protein sequence: CASSIGDAAYNEQFF.

This chain links TRBV19 with TRBJ1-1; D unclear. CDR1 and CDR2 (germline): LNHDA, SQIVND (reference sequence). V shed 1 base and J shed 0 bases, with 6 bases lying between them. The CDR3 loop spans 14 amino acids. Written as DNA, the CDR3 is TGTGCCAGTAGTATAGGCAATGTGAACACTGAAGCTTTCTTT. This translates into CASSIGNVNTEAFF.

The chain joins TRBV29-1 to TRBJ2-5; 10 bases fit TRBD1. The CDR3 has 13 amino acids. Germline values: CDR1 SQVTM, CDR2 ANQGSEA. J was trimmed by 11 bases and V by 7 bases; bases with no gene match: 13. The CDR3 DNA reads as TGCAGCGCGGAAGGGACAGGGGCCCGAGAGCAGTACTTC. This encodes CSAEGTGAREQYF.

The chain joins TRBV28 to TRBJ2-1; 10 bases are a match to TRBD2. With 4 bases clipped from V and 1 base from J, the junction kept 10 bases outside the gene matches. The CDR3 extends over 18 amino acids. The V gene's germline CDR1 is MDHEN and CDR2 SYDVKM. As DNA, the CDR3 is TGTGCCAGCAGTTACCTCCGAACTAGCGGGGTATCCTACAATGAGCAGTTCTTC. Amino acid sequence: CASSYLRTSGVSYNEQFF.

Details on this clone: A much larger clone lies one base from this, so it may be a read error. The sample contains more than one DNA sequence encoding this CDR3. The chain employs TRBV11-2 and TRBJ1-5; no clear D. Per germline, CDR1 SGHAT and CDR2 FQNNGV. The CDR3 sequence is 13 residues long. Trimming left V 5 bases short and J 4 bases short, with 9 bases between. In DNA, the CDR3 is TGTGCCAGCAGCCCGGACGGGAATCAGCCCCAGCATTTT. Encoded protein: CASSPDGNQPQHF.

In the case of this clone: This likely traces to a read error, being one base from a far larger clone. The chain employs TRBV20-1 and TRBJ2-7; TRBD2 might be the D (6 bases). CDR1 is DFQATT and CDR2 is SNEGSKA in the germline V gene (reference sequence). Trimming left V 4 bases short and J 7 bases short, with 11 bases between. CDR3 size: 11 residues. The CDR3 protein is CSAKTRFEQYF. In DNA form, the CDR3 reads TGCAGTGCTAAGACTAGGTTTGAGCAGTACTTC.

The chain combines TRBV5-4 with TRBJ2-6; D call uncertain. V was pared by 0 bases and J by 0 bases, with 7 bases between. Germline CDR1 and CDR2: SGHNT and YYREEE (reference sequence). CDR3 size: 16 residues. Here the CDR3 DNA reads TGTGCCAGCAGCTTGGGGCAGTACTCTGGGGCCAACGTCCTGACTTTC. Its protein product is CASSLGQYSGANVLTF.

This chain joins TRBV7-8 and TRBJ1-3, with D possibly being TRBD1 (6 bases). Germline loops: CDR1 SGHVS, CDR2 FQNEAQ. The V gene lost 1 base and the J gene lost 0 bases, with 16 bases spanning the gap. The CDR3 extends over 18 amino acids. As DNA, the CDR3 is TGTGCCAGCAGCTTAGAGCGGACGGGGACAAGCTCTGGAAACACCATATATTTT. Its translation is CASSLERTGTSSGNTIYF.

The chain employs TRBV28 and TRBJ1-2; 8 bases line up with TRBD1. V gave up 3 bases and J gave up 8 bases; unmatched junction bases: 8. Germline V CDR1 and CDR2: MDHEN, SYDVKM. The CDR3 has 14 residues. The CDR3 nucleotides are TGTGCCAGCAGTTTTCCCGGGACAGGCGACGGCTACACCTTC. It specifies CASSFPGTGDGYTF.

The CDR3 DNA follows: TGTGCCAGCAGTGGAGAGGGACAGGGGCAATCACCCCTCCACTTT. It translates to CASSGEGQGQSPLHF. The rearrangement links TRBV2 to TRBJ1-6, with 10 bases that match TRBD1. Germline V CDR1 and CDR2: SNHLY, FYNNEI. Germline trimming cut 4 bases from V and 10 bases from J; bases unmatched to any gene: 7. The CDR3 covers 15 residues.

This clone was detected a few times. The V and J genes are TRBV19 and TRBJ2-7; 13 bases align to TRBD2. The V gene end was trimmed by 5 bases and the J gene end by 8 bases; junction bases not matched to a gene: 9. Germline-derived CDR1 and CDR2 are LNHDA and SQIVND (reference sequence). The CDR3 is made up of 15 amino acids. CDR3 amino acids: CASSASGLAGAKQYF. In DNA form, the CDR3 reads TGTGCCAGTAGTGCATCTGGACTAGCGGGAGCCAAGCAGTACTTC.

This clone was counted a few times. This chain connects TRBV19 to TRBJ2-3; 12 bases line up with TRBD2. Unmatched junction bases numbered 10, after V lost 3 bases and J lost 3 bases. The CDR3 extends over 18 amino acids. Germline assignment: CDR1 LNHDA and CDR2 SQIVND (reference sequence). CDR3 nucleotides: TGTGCCAGTAGTATCCAGACTAGCGGGAGTATGAGAACAGATACGCAGTATTTT. This gives the protein CASSIQTSGSMRTDTQYF.

At least ten counts were recorded for this clone. This chain's CDR3 is CASSKRGAGNTIYF. The CDR3 bases are TGTGCCAGCAGTAAACGGGGTGCTGGAAACACCATATATTTT. The rearrangement joins TRBV6-5 to TRBJ1-3; D is uncertain. This CDR3 region has 14 residues. Germline V gene sequence: CDR1 MNHEY, CDR2 SVGAGI. V was clipped by 5 bases and J by 2 bases, with 10 bases between them.